The 21 T cell receptor beta chains below were found in one sample sequenced in a study of shared clonotypes between healthy human individuals. This table comes from immunoSEQ multiplex PCR, and its TCRdb copy is limited to in-frame clones, with some not included. The table lists roughly 680,000 clones, roughly two thirds of them singletons. The sequencing input was memory CD4+ T cells sorted from blood. Subset specified: CD45RA-negative fraction. The receptors originated from a woman under 40 in good health.

This clone was detected only a few times. V and J are TRBV2 and TRBJ2-7; 9 bases are a match to TRBD2. The junction had 12 bases not matched to a gene; V was cut back by 8 bases and J by 4 bases. The V gene's germline CDR1 is SNHLY and CDR2 FYNNEI. The CDR3 length is 15 residues. The DNA of the CDR3 is TGTGCCAGCGAACTAACGGGGGCGGGAGGGTACGAGCAGTACTTC. Protein product: CASELTGAGGYEQYF.

V is TRBV27 and J is TRBJ1-3, with D maybe TRBD1 (5 bases). Germline CDR1 reads MNHEY; CDR2 reads SMNVEV (reference sequence). The CDR3 runs to 14 residues. The V end was cut by 1 base, the J end by 7 bases, with 11 bases between. The DNA for the CDR3 is TGTGCCAGCAGTTTATTTGGAGGGGATAACACCATATATTTT. Translating it yields CASSLFGGDNTIYF.

This chain uses TRBV5-6 with TRBJ2-7; 8 positions agree with TRBD1. V lost 4 bases and J lost 3; bases outside the gene matches: 9. From germline, CDR1 is SGHDT and CDR2 YYEEEE. This CDR3 has 15 amino acids. The CDR3 spells CASSPRGQGGYEQYF. DNA of the CDR3: TGTGCCAGCAGCCCCAGAGGACAGGGTGGCTACGAGCAGTACTTC.

This clone was observed a few times. This rearrangement joins TRBV10-2 to TRBJ2-7, with TRBD2 identical over 7 bases. Trimming removed 6 bases from V and 5 bases from J; junction bases left unmatched: 13. The germline CDR1 and CDR2 sequences are WSHSY and SAAADI. The CDR3 covers 15 residues. Here the CDR3 reads CASSPYLAGPHEQYF. The CDR3 nucleotides are TGCGCCAGCAGCCCATATTTAGCGGGTCCGCACGAGCAGTACTTC.

J is TRBJ2-1 and V is TRBV4-1; 12 bases match TRBD2. CDR1 is MGHRA and CDR2 is YSYEKL in the germline V gene. This CDR3 region has 16 residues. J lost 4 bases, V lost 4 bases, and 5 bases had no gene match. The CDR3 reads CASSLTTSGGYNEQFF. The CDR3 DNA reads as TGCGCCAGCAGCCTTACAACTAGCGGGGGGTACAATGAGCAGTTCTTC.

The chain joins TRBV9 to TRBJ1-6; D uncertain. This CDR3 spans 15 amino acids. Germline V gene data show CDR1 as SGDLS and CDR2 as YYNGEE. Trimming pared 0 bases from V and 1 base from J, leaving 5 bases between. CDR3: CASSVGVSYNSPLHF. The CDR3 region has the DNA TGTGCCAGCAGCGTAGGGGTTTCCTATAATTCACCCCTCCACTTT.

The chain employs TRBV7-2 and TRBJ2-2, with D tentatively TRBD1 (6 bases). CDR1 is SGHTA, CDR2 FQGNSA, per germline. The CDR3 extends over 14 amino acids. V was pared by 8 bases and J by 4 bases, with 14 bases between. The CDR3 coding sequence is TGTGCCAGCGGGCTCAGGACAGTCACCGGGGAGCTGTTTTTT. Amino acid sequence: CASGLRTVTGELFF.

The chain joins TRBV28 to TRBJ1-3; D gene ambiguous. The CDR3 is 14 amino acids. Germline loops: CDR1 MDHEN, CDR2 SYDVKM. V was cut by 6 bases and J by 0 bases, with 9 bases left in between. This CDR3 reads CASSPPSSGNTIYF. CDR3 bases: TGTGCCAGCAGCCCACCCAGCTCTGGAAACACCATATATTTT.

The rearrangement links TRBV19 to TRBJ2-1; possibly TRBD2 for D (5 bases). In germline, CDR1 is LNHDA, CDR2 SQIVND (reference sequence). This CDR3 contains 16 residues. Trimming left V 7 bases short and J 2 bases short, with 18 bases between. The chain's CDR3 is CASIARRAITYNEQFF. CDR3 nucleotide sequence: TGTGCCAGTATAGCTAGGCGGGCTATTACCTACAATGAGCAGTTCTTC. The variable domain in full, with the rest retrieved from reference TRBV19 and TRBJ2-1, is DGGITQSPKYLFRKEGQNVTLSCEQNLNHDAMYWYRQDPGQGLRLIYYSQIVNDFQKGDIAEGYSVSREKKESFPLTVTSAQKNPTAFYLCASIARRAITYNEQFFGPGTRLTVL.

This clone was recorded many times. V gene TRBV11-3 combines with J gene TRBJ1-3; D remains unclear. Germline V gene lookup returns CDR1 SGHNT and CDR2 YENEEA. The CDR3 length is 14 residues. V lost 5 bases and J 0 bases, leaving 8 bases between the germline ends. CDR3 sequence (DNA): TGTGCCAGCAGCCCTTACATCTCTGGAAACACCATATATTTT. This gives the protein CASSPYISGNTIYF.

The chain recombines TRBV10-3 with TRBJ2-7; TRBD1 matches 9 bases. The CDR3 sequence is 18 residues long. The V gene's germline CDR1 is ENHRY and CDR2 SYGVKD. Unmatched junction bases numbered 11, after V lost 0 bases and J lost 2 bases. The CDR3 DNA follows: TGTGCCATCAGTGAGTCTGGGGCGGGGACAGGGAGCACCTACGAGCAGTACTTC. Protein: CAISESGAGTGSTYEQYF.

This chain links TRBV2 with TRBJ1-5; D gene uncertain. The CDR3 runs 15 residues. Germline V gene data show CDR1 as SNHLY and CDR2 as FYNNEI. V lost 3 bases and J lost 0, with 9 bases in between. The CDR3 sequence is CASSDEATSNQPQHF. Written as DNA, the CDR3 is TGTGCCAGCAGTGATGAGGCAACTAGCAATCAGCCCCAGCATTTT.

On this clone itself: This CDR3 is also generated by other DNA sequences in the sample. The rearrangement links TRBV2 to TRBJ2-5, with a weak D call TRBD2 (5 bases). The CDR3 contains 14 residues. Germline CDR1 SNHLY, CDR2 FYNNEI. Trimming left V 1 base short and J 2 bases short, with 8 bases between. The CDR3: CASSEGRGQETQYF. The CDR3 bases are TGTGCCAGCAGTGAAGGCCGGGGACAAGAGACCCAGTACTTC.

This clone was seen only a few times. V usage is TRBV23-1 and J usage is TRBJ2-5, with TRBD2 matching over 7 bases. TRBV23-1 is an open reading frame, and its role is uncertain. The CDR3 covers 18 residues. V lost 3 bases and J lost 6; bases outside the gene matches: 19. This CDR3 is CASSHQRRQIPGGKTQYF. The CDR3 bases are TGCGCCAGCAGTCACCAGAGGAGACAGATTCCGGGGGGTAAGACCCAGTACTTC.

This clone was recorded a few times. This chain joins TRBV10-1 and TRBJ2-2; 9 bases fit TRBD1. J lost 1 base, V lost 4 bases, and 1 base had no gene match. CDR1 WNHNN and CDR2 SYGVQD come from the germline V gene (reference sequence). This CDR3 contains 15 residues. CDR3 nucleotides: TGCGCCAGCAGTGTGGGACAGGGGAACACCGGGGAGCTGTTTTTT. As protein: CASSVGQGNTGELFF.

The rearrangement joins TRBV28 to TRBJ1-3; D remains ambiguous. The germline V and J ends were trimmed by 6 bases and 3 bases, with 15 bases remaining between them. CDR3 size: 15 residues. Germline V gene lookup returns CDR1 MDHEN and CDR2 SYDVKM. The CDR3 sequence: CASREGRAFGNTIYF. DNA of the CDR3: TGTGCCAGCAGGGAAGGGAGGGCTTTTGGAAACACCATATATTTT. The complete variable domain, with remaining parts taken from reference TRBV28 and TRBJ1-3, reads DVKVTQSSRYLVKRTGEKVFLECVQDMDHENMFWYRQDPGLGLRLIYFSYDVKMKEKGDIPEGYSVSREKKERFSLILESASTNQTSMYLCASREGRAFGNTIYFGEGSWLTVV.

This clone came up once. The chain is built from TRBV9 and TRBJ1-6, with D perhaps TRBD1 (6 bases). Trimming took off 0 bases at V and 10 bases at J, with 14 bases between the two ends. CDR3 length: 15 residues. Germline V gene data show CDR1 as SGDLS and CDR2 as YYNGEE. The CDR3 loop reads CASSVDGGRGSPLHF. The CDR3 region has the DNA TGTGCCAGCAGCGTAGATGGGGGGCGAGGCTCACCCCTCCACTTT.

The chain joins TRBV19 to TRBJ1-1; 8 nucleotides line up with TRBD1. Germline lookup yields CDR1 LNHDA and CDR2 SQIVND (reference sequence). The CDR3 contains 15 residues. Trimming took 6 bases from V and 4 from J; bases not matched to a gene: 10. The CDR3, as DNA: TGTGCCAGTAGATTGACAGGGGAAGGGCTCACTGAAGCTTTCTTT. This codes for CASRLTGEGLTEAFF.

The rearrangement uses TRBV19 and TRBJ1-5; 8 bases are shared with TRBD1. CDR3 length equals 15 residues. Germline lookup yields CDR1 LNHDA and CDR2 SQIVND (reference sequence). V lost 4 bases, J lost 5 bases, and 7 bases stayed unmatched. The CDR3, as DNA: TGTGCCAGTAGTACATACAGGGGGTCGGATCAGCCCCAGCATTTT. Protein: CASSTYRGSDQPQHF.

The chain carries TRBV7-9 and TRBJ2-7, with 8 bases identical to TRBD1. There are 14 residues in the CDR3. From germline, CDR1 is SEHNR and CDR2 FQNEAQ (reference sequence). J was trimmed by 3 bases and V by 5 bases; bases with no gene match: 6. The CDR3 sequence is CASSRDRGVYEQYF. As DNA, the CDR3 is TGTGCCAGCAGCCGAGACAGGGGAGTCTACGAGCAGTACTTC.

CDR3 sequence: CASSPDPSSYEQYF. The CDR3 coding sequence is TGCGCCAGCAGCCCGGACCCCTCCTCCTACGAGCAGTACTTC. The chain is built from TRBV5-1 and TRBJ2-7; no clear D gene. Germline loops: CDR1 SGHRS, CDR2 YFSETQ. The CDR3 loop spans 14 amino acids. The ends were cut back, 4 bases at V and 0 bases at J, with 11 bases in the middle.